This T cell receptor beta chain was sequenced in a study of vaccination effects on CD4 cells after COVID-19. Repertoires were generated with immunoSEQ multiplex PCR, while TCRdb's copy carries only in-frame clones and drops some. The sample includes over 25,000 clones, over 70% of them seen just once. This clone has just one count. The antigen is unknown. There are 15 residues in the CDR3. The V gene's germline CDR1 is MDHEN and CDR2 SYDVKM. V lost 5 bases to trimming and J lost 0 bases; unmatched junction nucleotides: 4. ViraFEST assay sequencing came after antigen-specific CD4+ T cells were expanded with viral peptide pools. Subsequent to a culture period of around eleven days, CD4+ T cells were isolated. Each vaccine recipient was nucleocapsid antibody negative and had no prior SARS-CoV-2 infection. They grew some 1.9 million PBMC in each well, adding 10 IU/ml IL-2 and 8 to 10 ug/ml peptides. Half the medium was replaced with IL-2 medium on days 3 and 7.

Study results and limitations: Healthy vaccinees showed cross-reactivity with common cold coronaviruses in only 1 of 255 vaccine-induced clones. Late post-vaccination, clones induced by infection and those induced by vaccine underwent marked clonal contraction.

J is TRBJ2-7 and V is TRBV28, with 10 bases aligning to TRBD1. The specimen comprised CD4+ T cells from PBMCs cultured with SARS-CoV-2 spike peptides, sampled before COVID-19 vaccination. The TCR comes from a human donor who received a COVID-19 vaccine. CDR3 protein: CASSPGDRGSYEQYF. As DNA, the CDR3 is TGTGCCAGCAGTCCCGGGGACAGGGGCTCCTACGAGCAGTACTTC.